These T cell receptor beta chains were read from a single sample in a study of blood T cells in healthy people across ages. TCRdb independently ran MiXCR on the 5' RACE reads; one entry per CDR3 protein. The sample lists hundreds of thousands of distinct CDR3 sequences; around 36% were seen once. Source material: blood. These receptors were collected from a man younger than 35 in good health. Each CDR3 is given with its conserved first and last residue. A D gene is named only where the DNA matches it firmly. A clone size is listed for some rows: how often the clone was seen (once, few, many), or a class if it is expanded.

DNA | CDR3 | size | V | D | J
TGCGCCAGCAGCTTGGTTGCAGGAAAGGACTATGGCTACACCTTC | CASSLVAGKDYGYTF | many | TRBV5-1 | - | TRBJ1-2
TGTGCCAGCAGCTTAGCGGTCAATTTATACAGGGCCCGCGGCGGGGAGCTGTTTTTT | CASSLAVNLYRARGGELFF | - | TRBV7-9 | - | TRBJ2-2
TGTGCCAGCTCACGGGACAGCCGGAACACTGAAGCTTTCTTT | CASSRDSRNTEAFF | - | TRBV18 | TRBD1 | TRBJ1-1
TGTGCCAGCAGCTTAGAGGGCAGGGGCTCAGATACGCAGTATTTT | CASSLEGRGSDTQYF | many | TRBV7-9 | - | TRBJ2-3
TGCAGTGCTAGAGAATTTAGCGGGGGGGATCAAGAGACCCAGTACTTC | CSAREFSGGDQETQYF | few | TRBV20-1 | TRBD2 | TRBJ2-5
TGCAGTGCTAGAGATCCCGGGACAGGGGTTAACGAGCAGTACTTC | CSARDPGTGVNEQYF | many | TRBV20-1 | TRBD1 | TRBJ2-7
TGTACCAGCAGCTTACGGAACAGGGCGGCCTATGAGCAGTTCTTC | CTSSLRNRAAYEQFF | - | TRBV7-9 | - | TRBJ2-1
TGTGCCAGCAAGTCTGAGGGTGTTCGGACCAAAAACGTTCAGTACTTC | CASKSEGVRTKNVQYF | - | TRBV21-1 | - | TRBJ2-4
TGTGCCAGCAGCCAGGGGGGAGCGCCGTCCTACGAGCAGTACTTC | CASSQGGAPSYEQYF | - | TRBV3-1 | - | TRBJ2-7
TGCAGTGCTCAGCAGGGGGTAGGCACCGGGGAGCTGTTTTTT | CSAQQGVGTGELFF | few | TRBV20-1 | TRBD1 | TRBJ2-2
TGTGCCATCAGTGAATACAGGGAGAACACTGAAGCTTTCTTT | CAISEYRENTEAFF | many | TRBV10-3 | - | TRBJ1-1
TGCATTGCTAGAACATGGGCGGATGGAAACACCATATATTTT | CIARTWADGNTIYF | - | TRBV20-1 | - | TRBJ1-3
TGCAGTGCTAGCTTAGTCCGGGCAGGGAAGGATGGCTACACCTTC | CSASLVRAGKDGYTF | many | TRBV20-1 | - | TRBJ1-2
TGTGCCAGCAGTCCACGGTCCCCCGGAGGCTACACCTTC | CASSPRSPGGYTF | few | TRBV6-6 | - | TRBJ1-2
TGTGCCAGCGGCTTGGTGCGGACAGGGCACTATGGCTACACCTTC | CASGLVRTGHYGYTF | once | TRBV5-6 | TRBD1 | TRBJ1-2
TGCAGCGTTGAGGGCCAGGGAGGCGCCTACAATGAGCAGTTCTTC | CSVEGQGGAYNEQFF | few | TRBV29-1 | - | TRBJ2-1
TGCGCCAGCAGCCAAGCCCGGGACAGGACATACAATGAGCAGTTCTTC | CASSQARDRTYNEQFF | many | TRBV4-3 | TRBD1 | TRBJ2-1
TGCAGTGCTAGAAGGGCCGGGACAGGGGGCAATGAGCAGTTCTTC | CSARRAGTGGNEQFF | - | TRBV20-1 | TRBD1 | TRBJ2-1
TGCGCCAGCAGCCAACCGGAAGGGCGGGTGGGTGAAAAACTGTTTTTT | CASSQPEGRVGEKLFF | few | TRBV4-1 | - | TRBJ1-4
TGCAGTGCTAGTTCTAAAACGGGAGCCTTTAAGGATTTCTATGGCTACACCTTC | CSASSKTGAFKDFYGYTF | - | TRBV20-1 | - | TRBJ1-2
TGCGCCAGCAGCTTCCCGGACAGGAACTACAATGAGCAGTTCTTC | CASSFPDRNYNEQFF | - | TRBV5-1 | TRBD1 | TRBJ2-1
TGCGCCAGCAGCCAAGCAAGAGGAACAGGACCAGGATTCTACGAGCAGTACTTC | CASSQARGTGPGFYEQYF | once | TRBV4-1 | - | TRBJ2-7
TGTGCCAAGTACGGGGACAACTCCTACAATGGGCAGTTCTTC | CAKYGDNSYNGQFF | - | TRBV2 | - | TRBJ2-1
TGTGCCAGCAGCTTAGCCGAGGTGACTAGCGATAGAACAGATACGCAGTATTTT | CASSLAEVTSDRTDTQYF | - | TRBV7-8 | TRBD2 | TRBJ2-3
TGTGCCAGCAGCCTGGGGTGGACAGATACGCAGTATTTT | CASSLGWTDTQYF | - | TRBV12-3/TRBV12-4 | - | TRBJ2-3